Below, one TCR beta chain is given with its context. CDR3 length equals 15 residues. V shed 5 bases and J shed 0 bases, with 14 bases lying between them. Looked up from germline, CDR1 is SGHRS and CDR2 is YFSETQ. This specimen belongs to a study of blood T cell repertoires in COVID-19. The wider study: The United States, Italy and Spain were the sources of the acute and convalescent COVID-19 samples. PBMCs, B-cell-depleted T cells, or T cells were the source of the cDNA or gDNA that made up the material.

Using immunoSEQ multiplex PCR, the repertoire was profiled, and TCRdb retains in-frame clones only, with some absent. This sample carries more than 300,000 clones, more than 70% of them seen once, and the ten largest clones take under 2%. The sample comprised peripheral blood. This TCR was recovered from a woman aged 45-60 years with acute or convalescent COVID-19. J is TRBJ1-1 and V is TRBV5-1; perhaps TRBD1 as D (6 bases). CDR3 sequence: CASSRFTGLNTEAFF. The CDR3 region has the DNA TGCGCCAGCAGTCGGTTTACAGGGCTGAACACTGAAGCTTTCTTT.